A selection of T cell receptor beta chains follows, all from one sample in a study of technical replicates of blood from several donors. Sequencing was performed with immunoSEQ multiplex PCR; in TCRdb, only in-frame clones are kept and a portion is missing. In the table there are around 70,000 clones, nearly 98% of which are singletons. The specimen sequenced was T cells isolated from PBMCs. The receptors originated from a human donor in good health. The CDR3 runs from the conserved cysteine through the conserved F or W. The D gene is left open where the match is weak. Part of the rows lack a size; the others show once, few, many or a class for expanded clones.

TGTGCCAGCAGTTACTCGAAGGGAGGGACTGAAGCTTTCTTT CASSYSKGGTEAFF - - TRBJ1-1 TRBV6-5
TGTGCCAGCAGCTCTAATAGATGGCGGGAGTTCTTC CASSSNRWREFF few - TRBJ2-1 TRBV5-4
TGTGCCAGCAGCCAACTCTCCGGGACATCCTCCTACGAGCAGTACTTC CASSQLSGTSSYEQYF - - TRBJ2-7 TRBV11-2
TGTGCCAGCAGTTACTCAGGAGGGGTCTATGGCTACACCTTC CASSYSGGVYGYTF - - TRBJ1-2 TRBV6-5
TGTGCCAGCAGCTTAGGAAGCGGGGTGAACACCGGGGAGCTGTTTTTT CASSLGSGVNTGELFF - TRBD2 TRBJ2-2 TRBV7-9
TGTGCCTGGGGAGCAATTGACAATGAGCAGTTCTTC CAWGAIDNEQFF - - TRBJ2-1 TRBV30
TGTGCCAGCAGCTGGGGGCAGAACTATGGCTACACCTTC CASSWGQNYGYTF - - TRBJ1-2 TRBV7-6
TGTGCCAGCAGTTGGGACAGGGGGCTGGGCGAGCAGTACTTC CASSWDRGLGEQYF - TRBD1 TRBJ2-7 TRBV28
TGCGCCAGCAGCTCCCAGGCTGATAACACTGAAGCTTTCTTT CASSSQADNTEAFF - - TRBJ1-1 TRBV5-1
TGTGCCAGCAGCCTGACAGGTAATCAGCCCCAGCATTTT CASSLTGNQPQHF - - TRBJ1-5 TRBV27
TGTGCCAGCAGCCAAGTTGAACCAGGGCACACTGAAGCTTTCTTT CASSQVEPGHTEAFF - - TRBJ1-1 TRBV14
TGCGCCAGCAGCCTAGCCCCAACCGGGGAGCTGTTTTTT CASSLAPTGELFF once - TRBJ2-2 TRBV5-1
TGTGCCAGCAGCCCCCGGGGGCTAGCGGGAGCTTACGAGCAGTACTTC CASSPRGLAGAYEQYF - TRBD2 TRBJ2-7 TRBV9
TGCGCCAGCAGCCGACAGGACCTTCCGAACACCGGGGAGCTGTTTTTT CASSRQDLPNTGELFF few - TRBJ2-2 TRBV4-1
TGTGCTAGTGGTTTGGTATCGCGACATTCTTATGGCTACACCTTC CASGLVSRHSYGYTF - - TRBJ1-2 TRBV12-5
TGTGCCAGCTCACAGGGGGCACGTCAGCCCCAGCATTTT CASSQGARQPQHF - TRBD1 TRBJ1-5 TRBV18
TGCGCCAGCACTCCAAACGGGCAGGGGAACACTGAAGCTTTCTTT CASTPNGQGNTEAFF - - TRBJ1-1 TRBV5-1
TGTGCCAGCAGTTACGGGCTAGCCCTTGGGGATACGCAGTATTTT CASSYGLALGDTQYF - - TRBJ2-3 TRBV6-5
TGCACCACATCGTCACGGGCGGGAGGGGGTGAAGAGACCCAGTACTTC CTTSSRAGGGEETQYF - TRBD2 TRBJ2-5 TRBV29-1
TGTGCCAGCAGCTTAGACAGGGGTGTTTATAACATTCAGTACTTC CASSLDRGVYNIQYF - TRBD1 TRBJ2-4 TRBV7-2
TGTGCCAGCAGCTCGGGGTGGACTGAAGCTTTCTTT CASSSGWTEAFF - - TRBJ1-1 TRBV7-2
TGCGCCAGCAGCTTGGGGTCGGACTTCACTGAAGCTTTCTTT CASSLGSDFTEAFF - - TRBJ1-1 TRBV5-1
TGTGCCAGCAGCACAAGACAGGACGCGGCGCAGTACTTC CASSTRQDAAQYF - - TRBJ2-7 TRBV11-2
TGTGCCAGCAGCTTAGTAGGGACACCCTATGGCTACACCTTC CASSLVGTPYGYTF - - TRBJ1-2 TRBV11-3
TGCAGCGTGATGGCTGGGGGGGTGAGCTATGGCTACACCTTC CSVMAGGVSYGYTF - - TRBJ1-2 TRBV29-1
TGTGCCAGCCGAAGAGGAGAATTTAACTATGGCTACACCTTC CASRRGEFNYGYTF - - TRBJ1-2 TRBV19
TGTGCCAGCAGTCCGGGACTAGGTCCGTACGAGCAGTACTTC CASSPGLGPYEQYF - TRBD2 TRBJ2-7 TRBV27
TGTGCCAGCAGCTTAGGGGCGCAGGTCCGGATGGCTTTCTTT CASSLGAQVRMAFF few - TRBJ1-1 TRBV7-8
TGTGCCAGCAGTGAAAGGGGAATGCGTAATTCACCCCTCCACTTT CASSERGMRNSPLHF - - TRBJ1-6 TRBV6-4
TGCGCCAGCAGCCTTAGCGGGGGCCCCTACGAGCAGTACTTC CASSLSGGPYEQYF - TRBD2 TRBJ2-7 TRBV5-1
TGTGCCAGCAGTTACTCACAGCCTAACTATGGCTACACCTTC CASSYSQPNYGYTF - - TRBJ1-2 TRBV6-5
TGTGCCAGCAGGGCAGGTACCTACTACGAGCAGTACTTC CASRAGTYYEQYF once - TRBJ2-7 TRBV5-5
TGTGCCAGCAGTCGTCGGGACAGGTCATCCTACGAGCAGTACTTC CASSRRDRSSYEQYF - TRBD1 TRBJ2-7 TRBV27
TGTGCCAGCAGCAGACAGGGCGGGAATCAGCCCCAGCATTTT CASSRQGGNQPQHF - TRBD1 TRBJ1-5 TRBV7-9
TGTGCCAGCGAGGCAGCGGGAGACCCCGCTGAGCAGTTCTTC CASEAAGDPAEQFF - TRBD2 TRBJ2-1 TRBV2
TGCGCCAGCAGCTCCACGGTTTTCGTCAGGGCCTCTTCTACTAGCAAGCAGTACTTC CASSSTVFVRASSTSKQYF - - TRBJ2-7 TRBV5-1
TGTGCCAGCAGCTTAGCGGGTGTAACTAGCCAAGAGACCCAGTACTTC CASSLAGVTSQETQYF - - TRBJ2-5 TRBV7-9
TGTGCCAGTAGTCCCCAACATGCAACTAATGAAAAACTGTTTTTT CASSPQHATNEKLFF - - TRBJ1-4 TRBV19
TGCAGCGTTGAAGATCGGTGGGGTTGGGCGGGATTGGGCGAGCAGTACTTC CSVEDRWGWAGLGEQYF - - TRBJ2-7 TRBV29-1
TGCGCCAGCAGCTTCTTACAGGGGCCCCCCTACGAGCAGTACTTC CASSFLQGPPYEQYF - TRBD1 TRBJ2-7 TRBV5-1
TGTGCCATCAGCGAAAGACAGCTAGACTACGAGCAGTACTTC CAISERQLDYEQYF - - TRBJ2-7 TRBV10-3
TGTGCCAGCAGCTTGGCGGGCGGGGATGAAAAACTGTTTTTT CASSLAGGDEKLFF - - TRBJ1-4 TRBV5-6
TGCGCCAGCAGCGCAACTAGCGGGGTTTACGAGCAGTACTTC CASSATSGVYEQYF - TRBD2 TRBJ2-7 TRBV5-1
TGTGCCAGCAGCATCGGACTGCCGGGCTACGAGCAGTACTTC CASSIGLPGYEQYF - - TRBJ2-7 TRBV7-9
TGTGCCAGCAGCTTGGGCCGATCGGCCGGGGAGCTGTTTTTT CASSLGRSAGELFF - - TRBJ2-2 TRBV5-4
TGCGCCAGCAGTACAGCAGACACCGGGGAGCTGTTTTTT CASSTADTGELFF - - TRBJ2-2 TRBV10-1